The sequence of this TCR beta chain was determined in a study of T cells in Graves' hyperthyroidism and ophthalmopathy. Researchers amplified the TCR beta CDR3 regions from RNA transcripts. The HTBI primer set served for first-round RT-PCR of the TCR CDR3. MiXCR, applied by TCRdb to the multiplex PCR reads, yields one record per CDR3 protein. Of hundreds of thousands of distinct CDR3 sequences listed, just over 45% are singletons. CDR1 and CDR2 (germline): KGHDR, SFDVKD. The V end was cut by 9 bases, the J end by 10 bases, with 9 bases between. The CDR3 is made up of 10 amino acids. This receptor was identified in a woman under 30 with Graves' hyperthyroidism. Sample: peripheral blood or thyroid tissue (not recorded which). V and J are TRBV24-1 and TRBJ1-5, with D hard to call. The CDR3 is CATADTPQHF. CDR3 DNA: TGTGCCACCGCCGACACTCCCCAGCATTTT.